A selection of T cell receptor beta chains follows, all from one sample in a study of T cell responses to AZD1222 COVID-19 vaccine. Only in-frame clones appear in the TCRdb table, and some are missing; sequencing was by immunoSEQ multiplex PCR. The sample holds 50,000 to 55,000 clones, roughly 90% seen once. This sample comprised peripheral blood, obtained 28 days after the second AZD1222 dose. The receptors were sampled from an adult who received the AZD1222 COVID-19 vaccine. Both conserved end residues are part of each CDR3.

j_gene,v_gene,len,CDR3aa
TRBJ2-5,TRBV7-8,16,CASSLESGRARETQYF
TRBJ2-7,TRBV18,14,CASSPPDRAYEQYF
TRBJ2-7,TRBV4-2,13,CASSQDGGPEQYF
TRBJ1-5,TRBV24-1,16,CATSDSGRGDNQPQHF
TRBJ1-5,TRBV28,14,CASSSRVLNQPQHF
TRBJ2-7,TRBV3-1/TRBV3-2,17,CASSHPPGFAGVYEQYF
TRBJ2-2,TRBV7-3,14,CASSLGQGTGELFF
TRBJ1-3,TRBV6-6,14,CASHKRGSGNTIYF
TRBJ2-7,TRBV2,13,CASSRDTSYEQYF
TRBJ1-4,TRBV7-9,16,CASSPDRVGVNEKLFF
TRBJ1-1,TRBV7-3,15,CASSPLGALNTEAFF
TRBJ2-1,TRBV24-1,16,CATSDSRLAVLNEQFF
TRBJ1-5,TRBV6-1,15,CASSDTGGSNQPQHF
TRBJ2-1,TRBV19,15,CASSRASGSYNEQFF
TRBJ2-3,TRBV19,15,CASSIEAVGLDTQYF
TRBJ2-5,TRBV29-1,12,CSVRTGRETQYF
TRBJ1-4,TRBV28,12,CASSPSSEKLFF
TRBJ2-5,TRBV6-1,11,CASSQRETQYF
TRBJ1-2,TRBV19,14,CASSIGGIGLGSTF
TRBJ1-1,TRBV7-9,13,CASSLESDREAFF
TRBJ2-2,TRBV27,15,CASSFGLTNTGELFF
TRBJ2-3,TRBV28,16,CASSSPRGRATDTQYF
TRBJ2-2,TRBV3-1/TRBV3-2,15,CASSQAGLNTGELFF
TRBJ2-4,TRBV28,15,CASSSPDRGWNIQYF
TRBJ2-1,TRBV5-1,15,CASSPTGGPLGGQFF
TRBJ2-7,TRBV7-9,15,CASNTADRALYEQYF
TRBJ2-1,TRBV9,15,CASSVGGAGVNEQFF
TRBJ2-6,TRBV2,17,CASNWDRSPSGANVLTF
TRBJ1-2,TRBV7-9,11,CASSLVDGYTF
TRBJ2-1,TRBV11-2,15,CASSLLAGPYNEQFF
TRBJ2-2,TRBV7-3,14,CASSQSPALGELFF
TRBJ2-7,TRBV7-9,15,CASSETGTGVSEQYF
TRBJ1-2,TRBV5-4,13,CASSLPGADGYTF
TRBJ1-4,TRBV19,14,CASSIERINEKLFF
TRBJ2-1,TRBV1,16,CTSSPPDSRKYNEQFF
TRBJ2-1,TRBV19,15,CASSIPGRGVDEQFF
TRBJ1-5,TRBV6-1,18,CASSERTGGAGHNQPQHF
TRBJ2-7,TRBV5-1,15,CASSPGRTGPYEQYF
TRBJ2-2,TRBV10-3,12,CAISGGAGELFF
TRBJ2-1,TRBV7-6,14,CASSVTFRGTEQFF
TRBJ1-5,TRBV11-1,13,CASSPRADQPQHF
TRBJ1-1,TRBV9,14,CASSVGYMNTEAFF
TRBJ2-7,TRBV10-2,14,CAGRDRAGSYEQYF
TRBJ1-6,TRBV6-8,19,CASSYSSVSGGSYNSPLHF
TRBJ1-1,TRBV30,14,CAWKRTGLNTEAFF
TRBJ2-7,TRBV6-6,13,CASSRQGTNEQYF
TRBJ2-1,TRBV11-2,10,CASSFNEQFF
TRBJ2-1,TRBV30,10,CAWSRVEQFF
TRBJ2-1,TRBV15,17,CATSRVRATPGGDEQFF
TRBJ2-7,TRBV2,14,CASSLSSGAYEQYF
TRBJ1-2,TRBV29-1,13,CSVEPYGNYGYTF
TRBJ1-5,TRBV19,17,CASSTLGDTRSHQPQHF
TRBJ2-7,TRBV7-2,13,CASSLIYGYEQYF